Listed here is a single TCR beta chain. This record comes from a study of spatial heterogeneity in lung cancer. Overall study: The donor group consisted of around 70 patients who had untreated, early-stage non-small cell lung cancer.

The time point denotes: blood at routine non-recurrence follow-up after resection. Tumor, nontumor lung or frozen PBMC supplied whole RNA that was sequenced unsorted. TCR cDNA molecules were tagged individually, and each one carried a unique molecular identifier. TCRdb reprocessed the 5' RACE reads with MiXCR, giving one entry per CDR3 protein. This sample has about 52,000 distinct CDR3 sequences, with about 7.4% found just once. The V gene's germline CDR1 is MNHNY and CDR2 SVGAGI (reference sequence). Trimming removed 6 bases from V and 2 bases from J, with 15 bases in between. The CDR3 extends over 15 amino acids.

The receptor was isolated from a female donor with early-stage non-small cell lung cancer. The starting material was PBMCs, obtained at follow-up. The gene calls are TRBV6-6 and TRBJ2-3, with a tentative D call TRBD2 (6 bases). CDR3 coding DNA: TGTGCCAGCAGGGCGGGGAAGGGTACCACAGATACGCAGTATTTT. It is translated as CASRAGKGTTDTQYF.